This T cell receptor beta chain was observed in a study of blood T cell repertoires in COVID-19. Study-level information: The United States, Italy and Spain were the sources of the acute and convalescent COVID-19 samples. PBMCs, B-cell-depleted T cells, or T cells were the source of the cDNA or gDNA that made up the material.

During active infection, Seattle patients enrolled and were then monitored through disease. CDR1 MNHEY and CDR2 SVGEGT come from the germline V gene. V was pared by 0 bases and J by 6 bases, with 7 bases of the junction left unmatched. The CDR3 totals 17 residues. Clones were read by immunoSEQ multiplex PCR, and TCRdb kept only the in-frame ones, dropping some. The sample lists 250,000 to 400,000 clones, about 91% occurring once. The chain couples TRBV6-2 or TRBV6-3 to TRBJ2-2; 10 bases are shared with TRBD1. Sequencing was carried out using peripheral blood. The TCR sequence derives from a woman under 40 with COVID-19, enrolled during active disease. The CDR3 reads CASSYSKDRGRSGELFF. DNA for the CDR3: TGTGCCAGCAGTTACTCGAAAGACAGGGGGCGTTCCGGGGAGCTGTTTTTT.